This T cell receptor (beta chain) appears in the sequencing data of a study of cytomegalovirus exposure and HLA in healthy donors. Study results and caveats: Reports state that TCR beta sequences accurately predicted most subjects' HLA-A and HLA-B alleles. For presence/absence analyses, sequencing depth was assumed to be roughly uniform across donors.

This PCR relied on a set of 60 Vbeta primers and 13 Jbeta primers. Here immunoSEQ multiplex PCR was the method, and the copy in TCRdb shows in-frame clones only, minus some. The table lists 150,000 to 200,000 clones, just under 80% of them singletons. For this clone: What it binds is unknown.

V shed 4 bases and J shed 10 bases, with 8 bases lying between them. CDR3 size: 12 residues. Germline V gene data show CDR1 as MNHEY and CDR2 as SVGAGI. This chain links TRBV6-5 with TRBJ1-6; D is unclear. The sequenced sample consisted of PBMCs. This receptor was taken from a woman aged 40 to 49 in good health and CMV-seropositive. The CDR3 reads CASSFPQSPLHF. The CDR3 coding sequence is TGTGCCAGCAGTTTCCCCCAGTCACCCCTCCACTTT.